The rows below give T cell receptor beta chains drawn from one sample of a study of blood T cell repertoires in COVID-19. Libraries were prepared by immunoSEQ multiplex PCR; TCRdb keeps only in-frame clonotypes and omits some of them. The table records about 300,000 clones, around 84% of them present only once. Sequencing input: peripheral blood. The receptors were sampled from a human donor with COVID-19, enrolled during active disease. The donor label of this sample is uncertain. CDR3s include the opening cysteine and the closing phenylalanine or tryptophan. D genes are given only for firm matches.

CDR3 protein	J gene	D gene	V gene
CATSRWGQGSNQPQHF	TRBJ1-5	TRBD1	TRBV15
CASSEALQGRPDQPQHF	TRBJ1-5	.	TRBV6-1
CASIWTGESSYEQYF	TRBJ2-7	TRBD1	TRBV2
CASSPTAGDQYF	TRBJ2-7	.	TRBV4-1
CASSTRADMNTEAFF	TRBJ1-1	.	TRBV19
CASSPWTSGSGETQYF	TRBJ2-5	TRBD2	TRBV7-2
CAIRTGAGDTQYF	TRBJ2-3	.	TRBV10-3
CASSRRLAGGGYNEQFF	TRBJ2-1	TRBD2	TRBV11-2
CASSLPGVPRGELFF	TRBJ2-2	.	TRBV5-6
CASSQEAQGRETQYF	TRBJ2-5	.	TRBV3-1/TRBV3-2
CASSETGANTEAFF	TRBJ1-1	TRBD1	TRBV28
CASSGGDRHTYEQYF	TRBJ2-7	.	TRBV28
CASRTGIDVRGEQYF	TRBJ2-7	TRBD1	TRBV2
CASSIIGNTIYF	TRBJ1-3	.	TRBV19
CASSPDRVGIQYF	TRBJ2-4	TRBD1	TRBV6-2/TRBV6-3
CATTRRLNEQYF	TRBJ2-7	.	TRBV24-1
CASSWGGTTGELFF	TRBJ2-2	.	TRBV7-3
CATSGGRRETQYF	TRBJ2-5	.	TRBV24-1
CASSAGSQKTYGYTF	TRBJ1-2	.	TRBV5-4
CASSPPLAGVPEQFF	TRBJ2-1	TRBD2	TRBV7-2
CASSSGGTAYGYTF	TRBJ1-2	TRBD1	TRBV23-1
CASSLVVEGASRYF	TRBJ2-7	.	TRBV7-2
CASSPPGGLEAFF	TRBJ1-1	.	TRBV18
CASSSNRDTEAFF	TRBJ1-1	.	TRBV7-9
CASSTPTGGNQPQHF	TRBJ1-5	TRBD1	TRBV6-6
CASSQGIGTASNQPQHF	TRBJ1-5	TRBD1	TRBV3-1/TRBV3-2
CASSHPGGINTEAFF	TRBJ1-1	TRBD1	TRBV25-1
CASSDRGGSTEAFF	TRBJ1-1	.	TRBV6-1
CASSGAGQGLTYEQYF	TRBJ2-7	TRBD1	TRBV28
CASSLEGLKQFF	TRBJ2-1	.	TRBV7-9
CASSQMAGGATDTQYF	TRBJ2-3	TRBD2	TRBV3-1/TRBV3-2
CASSTTGVYGYTF	TRBJ1-2	TRBD1	TRBV18
CASSLGGQRLYNEQFF	TRBJ2-1	TRBD1	TRBV5-1
CASSRRGAGANVLTF	TRBJ2-6	TRBD2	TRBV7-2
CASSLVESGQSNTEAFF	TRBJ1-1	TRBD1	TRBV5-6
CASSPLAGTEAFF	TRBJ1-1	.	TRBV5-1
CASSLHRGVTEAFF	TRBJ1-1	TRBD1	TRBV2
CATTPSGRTDTQYF	TRBJ2-3	TRBD2	TRBV2
CASSQGGTATNEKLFF	TRBJ1-4	TRBD1	TRBV4-3
CASSTGQGALGRDTEAFF	TRBJ1-1	TRBD1	TRBV19
CASTPSRLVIMNTEAFF	TRBJ1-1	.	TRBV19